Below are 17 T cell receptor beta chains sequenced from a single sample in a study of PD-1 blockade in classical Hodgkin lymphoma. Time point specified: cycle 4 day 1 (C4D1), after six to seven weeks of nivolumab. Relapses following autologous stem cell transplantation were seen in all patients, with brentuximab vedotin exposure varying. The repertoire was sequenced with immunoSEQ multiplex PCR; TCRdb's copy has only in-frame clones and lacks some. In the table there are some 52,000 clones, around 86% of which are singletons. The specimen was peripheral blood mononuclear cells (PBMCs), collected before the fourth cycle of nivolumab. These receptors originate from a human donor with classical Hodgkin lymphoma.

The rearrangement uses TRBV7-6 and TRBJ2-2; 13 nucleotides agree with TRBD2. V lost 4 bases, J lost 0 bases, and 8 bases stayed unmatched. The CDR3 spans 19 residues. Germline-derived CDR1 and CDR2 are SGHVS and FNYEAQ. CDR3 nucleotide sequence: TGTGCCAGCAGCTCGTTACGACTAGCGGGGGGTCCGAACACCGGGGAGCTGTTTTTT. Its translation: CASSSLRLAGGPNTGELFF. Full variable domain (missing parts from reference TRBV7-6 and TRBJ2-2): GAGVSQSPRYKVTKRGQDVALRCDPISGHVSLYWYRQALGQGPEFLTYFNYEAQQDKSGLPNDRFSAERPEGSISTLTIQRTEQRDSAMYRCASSSLRLAGGPNTGELFFGEGSRLTVL.

The chain uses TRBV11-3 and TRBJ2-7, with 8 bases lining up with TRBD1. This CDR3 is built from 14 residues. Germline CDR1 SGHNT, CDR2 YENEEA. V was pared by 5 bases and J by 1 base, with 4 bases of the junction left unmatched. The CDR3 nucleotides are TGTGCCAGCAGCCGGACAGGGAAATCCTACGAGCAGTACTTC. Translation gives CASSRTGKSYEQYF.

A single count supports this clone. This chain joins TRBV5-1 and TRBJ2-7, with TRBD2 identical over 11 bases. V shed 1 base, J shed 5 bases, and the junction held 2 bases outside the gene matches. The CDR3 covers 14 residues. The V gene's germline CDR1 is SGHRS and CDR2 YFSETQ. The CDR3 DNA reads as TGCGCCAGCAGCTTGATGGGACTAGCGGACGAGCAGTACTTC. This sequence encodes CASSLMGLADEQYF.

This clone was seen a single time. The V and J genes are TRBV28 and TRBJ2-3; possibly TRBD1 for D (6 bases). CDR3 length equals 17 residues. The V gene lost 3 bases and the J gene lost 2 bases, with 18 bases spanning the gap. Germline-derived CDR1 and CDR2 are MDHEN and SYDVKM. The CDR3 region is CASSFTYRPGDTDTQYF. The CDR3 DNA reads as TGTGCCAGCAGTTTTACGTATCGACCAGGGGACACAGATACGCAGTATTTT.

J is TRBJ2-2 and V is TRBV19; a weak D match, TRBD2 (5 bases). V lost 4 bases and J 5 bases, leaving 11 bases between the germline ends. CDR3 size: 14 residues. Germline CDR1 and CDR2: LNHDA and SQIVND (reference sequence). This CDR3 reads CASSTPDFTGELFF. The DNA for the CDR3 is TGTGCCAGTAGTACTCCGGACTTTACCGGGGAGCTGTTTTTT.

This rearrangement joins TRBV5-4 to TRBJ2-7, with 11 positions matching TRBD1. There are 16 residues in the CDR3. V shed 0 bases and J 4 bases; nucleotides not matched to a gene: 6. Germline CDR1 SGHNT, CDR2 YYREEE (reference sequence). CDR3 sequence: CASSLGPDRGPYEQYF. Here the CDR3 DNA reads TGTGCCAGCAGCTTGGGGCCGGACAGGGGGCCTTACGAGCAGTACTTC.

The J gene is TRBJ2-5, the V gene TRBV27; D call uncertain. The V end lost 5 bases, the J end lost 7 bases, and 14 bases lay between the germline ends. The CDR3 spans 13 residues. The germline gives CDR1 MNHEY, CDR2 SMNVEV (reference sequence). CDR3 DNA: TGTGCCAGCAGTGGAGCGTCCGGTTGGACCCAGTACTTC. This codes for CASSGASGWTQYF.

The V and J genes are TRBV29-1 and TRBJ2-2; no reliable D call. CDR1 and CDR2 from the germline V gene are SQVTM and ANQGSEA. The CDR3 spans 16 residues. Deletions cut 2 bases from V and 6 bases from J, with 19 bases between. The CDR3 sequence: CSVELRLLIGAGELFF. Here the CDR3 DNA reads TGCAGCGTTGAACTAAGGCTCTTGATTGGGGCCGGGGAGCTGTTTTTT.

This clone was found once. This sequence joins TRBV11-1 and TRBJ1-2, with D hard to call. The CDR3 length is 13 residues. Germline V CDR1 and CDR2: SGHAT, FQDESV (reference sequence). The V gene lost 5 bases and the J gene lost 4 bases, with 11 bases spanning the gap. The CDR3 nucleotides read TGTGCCAGCAGCGTAGGGCGCGTCTATGGCTACACCTTC. This encodes CASSVGRVYGYTF.

The chain couples TRBV14 to TRBJ2-5, with 10 bases that match TRBD2. Trimming removed 2 bases from V and 4 bases from J; junction bases left unmatched: 10. CDR1 and CDR2 (germline): SGHDN, FVKESK. The CDR3 totals 17 residues. The CDR3 here is CASSQLAGEYGAETQYF. CDR3 sequence (DNA): TGTGCCAGCAGCCAACTAGCGGGAGAGTATGGTGCAGAGACCCAGTACTTC.

J is TRBJ2-7 and V is TRBV4-3; tentative D call: TRBD2 (7 bases). Germline loops: CDR1 LGHNA, CDR2 YSLEER. V was pared by 1 base and J by 3 bases, with 13 bases between. The CDR3 runs to 15 residues. The CDR3 DNA follows: TGCGCCAGCAGCCAAGGACCAGGGGACTACTACGAGCAGTACTTC. Its protein product is CASSQGPGDYYEQYF.

J is TRBJ1-2 and V is TRBV5-1; 8 bases map to TRBD1. The V gene's germline CDR1 is SGHRS and CDR2 YFSETQ. The CDR3 contains 13 residues. Trimming at V came to 4 bases and at J to 6 bases, leaving 5 bases not matched to a gene. The CDR3 region is CASSPGGVDGYTF. CDR3 DNA: TGCGCCAGCAGCCCAGGGGGCGTCGATGGCTACACCTTC.

In its sample, this clone was seen a few times. The rearrangement links TRBV5-6 to TRBJ2-3; D possibly corresponds to TRBD1 (6 bases). CDR1 is SGHDT, CDR2 YYEEEE, per germline. This CDR3 is 15 amino acids long. V dropped 5 bases and J dropped 2 bases, with 15 bases sitting between them. The DNA of the CDR3 is TGTGCCAGCAGTCCCGGACAGCTAAACACAGATACGCAGTATTTT. Translation gives CASSPGQLNTDTQYF. The whole variable domain, remainder taken from reference TRBV5-6 and TRBJ2-3, is DAGVTQSPTHLIKTRGQQVTLRCSPKSGHDTVSWYQQALGQGPQFIFQYYEEEERQRGNFPDRFSGHQFPNYSSELNVNALLLGDSALYLCASSPGQLNTDTQYFGPGTRLTVL.

Comment on this clone: The junction departs from germline at one end; a sequencing error may be responsible. V usage is TRBV29-1 and J usage is TRBJ2-1; the D is unclear. CDR3 length: 13 amino acids. CDR1 SQVTM and CDR2 ANQGSEA come from the germline V gene. The CDR3 DNA reads TGCAGCGTCGAAGCCACCCTGAACAATGAGCAGTTCTTC. This codes for CSVEATLNNEQFF.

The genes are TRBV13 and TRBJ1-4; D is unclear. The CDR3 extends over 12 amino acids. V shed 0 bases and J shed 8 bases, with 4 bases lying between them. Germline V gene data show CDR1 as PRHDT and CDR2 as FYEKMQ (reference sequence). DNA of the CDR3: TGTGCCAGCAGCTTAGGGGGCGAAAAACTGTTTTTT. This encodes CASSLGGEKLFF.

The chain employs TRBV6-5 and TRBJ2-7; D is unclear. The CDR3 runs 13 residues. Germline CDR1 reads MNHEY; CDR2 reads SVGAGI. V lost 5 bases and J lost 1, with 9 bases in between. DNA of the CDR3: TGTGCCAGCAGTCTCGCCGTTTCCTACGAGCAGTACTTC. Translating gives CASSLAVSYEQYF.

The V call is TRBV6-1, the J call TRBJ2-7; D is uncertain. V was clipped by 7 bases and J by 6 bases, with 10 bases between them. This CDR3 is built from 11 residues. CDR1 and CDR2 from the germline V gene are MNHNS and SASEGT. CDR3 nucleotides: TGTGCCAGCATCGGGTATTCCGAGCAGTACTTC. Translation: CASIGYSEQYF.